One sample yielded the 12 T cell receptor beta chains listed below, sequenced in a study of graft-versus-host responses after intestinal transplantation. Generated by immunoSEQ multiplex PCR, the TCRdb table keeps only in-frame clones and is missing some. The sample gives under 20,000 clones, approximately 86% of which show up once; roughly 50% is in the top ten. Here the sequenced sample was bone marrow, taken approximately 120 days after transplant. The receptors were sampled from a human patient who received an intestinal transplant, so some T cells may come from the graft donor.

This clone was found a few times. V is TRBV10-3 and J is TRBJ1-3; TRBD1 might be the D (6 bases). V shed 0 bases and J shed 4 bases, with 10 bases lying between them. CDR3 size: 15 residues. Germline CDR1 and CDR2: ENHRY and SYGVKD. Here the CDR3 DNA reads TGTGCCATCAGTGAGTCGCAGGGGCCGGGAAACACCATATATTTT. Its protein product is CAISESQGPGNTIYF.

CDR3 sequence: CASSYSSGSYNEQFF. CDR3 bases: TGTGCCAGCAGTTACTCTAGCGGGAGTTACAATGAGCAGTTCTTC. V and J are TRBV6-5 and TRBJ2-1; TRBD2 aligns across 9 bases. Germline CDR1 is MNHEY and CDR2 is SVGAGI. CDR3 length equals 15 residues. Germline trimming cut 0 bases from V and 4 bases from J; bases unmatched to any gene: 1.

The CDR3 protein is CASSLSSSYEQYF. The CDR3, as DNA: TGTGCCAGCTCACTGAGTAGCTCCTACGAGCAGTACTTC. The chain is built from TRBV18 and TRBJ2-7, with D uncertain. The germline CDR1 and CDR2 sequences are KGHSH and LQKENI. CDR3 size: 13 residues. Between the trimmed V and J ends, which lost 4 bases and 0 bases, there was a span of 7 bases. The whole variable domain, remainder taken from reference TRBV18 and TRBJ2-7, is NAGVMQNPRHLVRRRGQEARLRCSPMKGHSHVYWYRQLPEEGLKFMVYLQKENIIDESGMPKERFSAEFPKEGPSILRIQQVVRGDSAAYFCASSLSSSYEQYFGPGTRLTVT.

This chain connects TRBV10-2 to TRBJ2-1; D possibly corresponds to TRBD2 (6 bases). V lost 3 bases and J lost 9, with 12 bases in between. The CDR3 has 13 residues. In germline, CDR1 is WSHSY, CDR2 SAAADI. The CDR3, as DNA: TGCGCCAGCAGTGACCTGTGGGAGGTTGAGCAGTTCTTC. It specifies CASSDLWEVEQFF.

The genes are TRBV19 and TRBJ1-3; D not resolved. V was pared by 0 bases and J by 0 bases, with 9 bases between. Germline-derived CDR1 and CDR2 are LNHDA and SQIVND (reference sequence). The CDR3 is made up of 16 amino acids. The CDR3 sequence is CASSIEGPFSGNTIYF. CDR3 nucleotide sequence: TGTGCCAGTAGTATAGAAGGTCCCTTCTCTGGAAACACCATATATTTT.

This rearrangement joins TRBV7-8 to TRBJ2-7; D not resolved. From germline, CDR1 is SGHVS and CDR2 FQNEAQ. Trimming stripped 0 bases from V and 7 bases from J, with 10 bases between. CDR3 size: 13 residues. CDR3 DNA: TGTGCCAGCAGCTTAGCGTCGGTTAGGGAGCAGTACTTC. Translated, it gives CASSLASVREQYF.

The V and J genes are TRBV11-2 and TRBJ2-3; D possibly uses TRBD1 or TRBD2 (5 bases each). Trimming left V 5 bases short and J 8 bases short, with 17 bases between. This CDR3 has 14 residues. In germline, CDR1 is SGHAT, CDR2 FQNNGV. This chain's CDR3 is CASSPGQLSATQYF. The CDR3, as DNA: TGTGCCAGCAGCCCGGGGCAGCTTTCGGCTACGCAGTATTTT. Supplemented by reference TRBV11-2 and TRBJ2-3, the full variable domain reads EAGVAQSPRYKIIEKRQSVAFWCNPISGHATLYWYQQILGQGPKLLIQFQNNGVVDDSQLPKDRFSAERLKGVDSTLKIQPAKLEDSAVYLCASSPGQLSATQYFGPGTRLTVL.

The chain employs TRBV10-3 and TRBJ2-7, with unresolved D. V dropped 4 bases and J dropped 3 bases, with 13 bases sitting between them. Per the germline V gene, CDR1 is ENHRY and CDR2 is SYGVKD. CDR3 length equals 14 residues. The CDR3 DNA reads as TGTGCCATCAGTGTGGTCGGCGGAAACTACGAGCAGTACTTC. It codes for CAISVVGGNYEQYF.

The chain joins TRBV6-1 to TRBJ2-7; D may be TRBD2 (5 bases). Germline CDR1 is MNHNS and CDR2 is SASEGT. V was cut by 4 bases and J by 2 bases, with 15 bases left in between. This CDR3 has 15 amino acids. CDR3: CASSAPGMSTYEQYF. The CDR3 nucleotides are TGTGCCAGCAGTGCCCCGGGGATGTCAACCTACGAGCAGTACTTC.

This clone was found once. The chain joins TRBV7-2 to TRBJ2-7, with 9 bases aligning to TRBD1. Germline V lookup: CDR1 SGHTA, CDR2 FQGNSA. The CDR3 has 16 amino acids. The J segment lost 0 bases and the V segment lost 1 base, leaving 4 bases of the junction unmatched. The CDR3 nucleotides are TGTGCCAGCAGCTTAGGGGGGACAGGGCACTCCTACGAGCAGTACTTC. It is translated as CASSLGGTGHSYEQYF.

This clone was detected only once. The chain employs TRBV27 and TRBJ1-5, with a tentative D call TRBD1 (5 bases). The CDR3 consists of 12 residues. The germline V gene has CDR1 MNHEY and CDR2 SMNVEV (reference sequence). Trimming took off 4 bases at V and 7 bases at J, with 8 bases between the two ends. The CDR3 sequence: CASSSGGQPQHF. The CDR3 nucleotides read TGTGCCAGCAGTTCCGGGGGACAGCCCCAGCATTTT.

This clone was seen a few times. The CDR3 DNA sequence: TGTGCCAGCAGCTTAGCATCACTCCGAAGGGGGTTCTACAATGAGCAGTTCTTC. Translation gives CASSLASLRRGFYNEQFF. The V gene is TRBV7-6, the J gene TRBJ2-1; a possible D gene is TRBD1 (6 bases). This CDR3 is built from 18 residues. V lost 0 bases and J lost 3, with 18 bases in between. CDR1 SGHVS and CDR2 FNYEAQ come from the germline V gene.